Below, one T cell receptor (beta chain) is given with its context. Its target is unknown. Trimming took off 7 bases at V and 2 bases at J, with 14 bases between the two ends. CDR1 and CDR2 (germline): LNHDA, SQIVND (reference sequence). There are 15 residues in the CDR3. This specimen belongs to a study of shared clonotypes between healthy human individuals. Whole-study results and caveats: Sorted-subset samples were not fully sequenced, rarefaction indicated. When compared with the clonotypes that were shared by all four sorted-subset donors, the non-shared clonotypes turned out to have lower generation probabilities.

Generated by immunoSEQ multiplex PCR, the TCRdb table keeps only in-frame clones and is missing some. The data hold over a million clones, with 98% observed a single time. Material for sequencing was naive CD4+ T cells sorted from blood. Subset specified: CD45RA+ positively selected. The receptor was derived from a young man in good health. The chain carries TRBV19 and TRBJ2-2, with D perhaps TRBD1 or TRBD2 (5 bases each). CDR3 amino acids: CASTRDRLNTGELFF. CDR3 DNA: TGTGCCAGTACAAGGGACCGCCTAAACACCGGGGAGCTGTTTTTT.